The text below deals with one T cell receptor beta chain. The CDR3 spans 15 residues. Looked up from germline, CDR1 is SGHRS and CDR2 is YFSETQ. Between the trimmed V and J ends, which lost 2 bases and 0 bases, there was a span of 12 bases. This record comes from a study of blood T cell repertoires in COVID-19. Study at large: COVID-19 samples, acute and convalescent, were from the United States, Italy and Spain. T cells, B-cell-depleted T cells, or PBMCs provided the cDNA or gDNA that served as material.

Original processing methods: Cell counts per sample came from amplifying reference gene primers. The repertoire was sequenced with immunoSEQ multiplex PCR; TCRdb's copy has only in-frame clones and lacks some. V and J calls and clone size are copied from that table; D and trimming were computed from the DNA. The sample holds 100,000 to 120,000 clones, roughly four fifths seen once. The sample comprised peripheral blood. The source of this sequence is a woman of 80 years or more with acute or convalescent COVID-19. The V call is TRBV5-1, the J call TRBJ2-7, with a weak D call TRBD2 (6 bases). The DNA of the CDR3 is TGCGCCAGCAGCTTCGGCGGGACCAGCTCCTACGAGCAGTACTTC. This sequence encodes CASSFGGTSSYEQYF.